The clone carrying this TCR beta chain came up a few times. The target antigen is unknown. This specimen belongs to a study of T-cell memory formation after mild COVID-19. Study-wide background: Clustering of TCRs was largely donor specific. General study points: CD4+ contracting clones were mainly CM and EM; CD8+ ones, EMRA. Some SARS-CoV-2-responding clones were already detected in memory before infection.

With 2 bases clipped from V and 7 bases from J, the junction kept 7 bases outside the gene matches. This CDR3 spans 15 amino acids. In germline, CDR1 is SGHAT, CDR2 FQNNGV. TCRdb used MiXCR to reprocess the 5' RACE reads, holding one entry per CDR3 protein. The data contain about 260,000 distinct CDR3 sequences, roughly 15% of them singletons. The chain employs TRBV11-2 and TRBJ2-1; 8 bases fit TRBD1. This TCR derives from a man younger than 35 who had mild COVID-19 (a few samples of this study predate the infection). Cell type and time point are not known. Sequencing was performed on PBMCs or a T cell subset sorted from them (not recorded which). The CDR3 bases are TGTGCCAGCAGCTTACGGACCGGGACAGGAAATGAGCAGTTCTTC. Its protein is CASSLRTGTGNEQFF.